The following is a TCR beta chain sequence with its context. The antigen remains undetermined. Lacking the conserved final phenylalanine or tryptophan, this CDR3 likely reflects a read error. This entry comes from a study of breast tumors, draining lymph nodes, adjacent tissues. Study findings and constraints: Luminal-like breast cancer showed significantly higher tumor–nontumor repertoire similarity than basal-like. The data were judged consistent with most tumor T cells coming from lymph node and expanding in tumor. That most tumor T cells come from lymph nodes remained unproven.

The germline V gene encodes CDR1 MNHEY and CDR2 SMNVEV (reference sequence). CDR3 length: 15 amino acids. MiXCR was run by TCRdb on the multiplex PCR reads, yielding one entry per CDR3 protein. The table lists tens of thousands of distinct CDR3 sequences, over 25% of them singletons. Breast cancer patients provided tissue from their axillary draining lymph nodes. The sample consisted of axillary lymph node tissue. The receptor was isolated from a female donor with breast cancer. Some clones in this sample may be carry-over from other donors' samples. This rearrangement joins TRBV27 to TRBJ1-6; weak D call: TRBD1 (6 bases). DNA for the CDR3: TGTGCCAGCAGTCCAAACAGGGTAGCTCATTCATCCCTCCACCTT. Encoded protein: CASSPNRVAHSSLHL.